This TCR beta chain was observed in a study of technical replicates of blood from several donors. Unmatched junction bases numbered 3, after V lost 10 bases and J lost 2 bases. CDR1 is LNHDA and CDR2 is SQIVND in the germline V gene (reference sequence). This CDR3 comprises 13 residues. Profiled with immunoSEQ multiplex PCR; TCRdb holds only in-frame clones, not every one. Here the sample spans around 78,000 clones, around 94% being singletons. The sample was T cells isolated from PBMCs. The sequence was obtained from a human donor in good health. V gene TRBV19 combines with J gene TRBJ2-7; 12 positions match TRBD2. The DNA of the CDR3 is TGTGCCACCGCTAGCGGGGGGGCCTACGAGCAGTACTTC. Residues: CATASGGAYEQYF.